The clone carrying this T cell receptor (beta chain) is a singleton in its sample. Sequencing was performed with immunoSEQ multiplex PCR; in TCRdb, only in-frame clones are kept and a portion is missing. Of more than 75,000 clones in the sample, roughly 80% were seen once. The data derive from a study of T cell responses to AZD1222 COVID-19 vaccine. After removal of 3 bases from V and 5 bases from J, the junction contained 12 bases not matched to a gene. This CDR3 contains 16 residues. The chain employs TRBV5-3 and TRBJ2-3; TRBD2 aligns across 7 bases. TRBV5-3 is placed among ORFs of uncertain function. The clonotype comes from an adult who received the AZD1222 COVID-19 vaccine. Here the sequenced sample was peripheral blood, taken 28 days after the second AZD1222 dose. The CDR3 DNA reads as TGTGCCAGAAGCTCGGTTGGCGCGGGAGCCTTAGATACGCAGTATTTT. Its protein product is CARSSVGAGALDTQYF.